A selection of T cell receptor beta chains follows, all from one sample in a study of control samples from healthy donors and cancer patients. The assay was immunoSEQ multiplex PCR, and TCRdb's table has in-frame clones only and misses some. This repertoire includes approximately 190,000 clones. The specimen was blood. The source is a woman in her 30s in good health. Each CDR3 is given with its conserved first and last residue. Fields, in order: V gene, D gene, J gene, CDR3 DNA, CDR3 protein. A D gene is named only where the DNA matches it firmly.

V gene: TRBV6-5
D gene: -
J gene: TRBJ1-4
CDR3 DNA: TGTGCCAGCACAACACAGGGCTTGGGAGAAAAACTGTTTTTT
CDR3 protein: CASTTQGLGEKLFF

V gene: TRBV5-8
D gene: -
J gene: TRBJ2-7
CDR3 DNA: TGTGCCAGCAGCTTTCGGTCTTTCGAGTCCTTGCGGTTTTCCTACGAGCAGTACTTC
CDR3 protein: CASSFRSFESLRFSYEQYF

V gene: TRBV20-1
D gene: -
J gene: TRBJ1-2
CDR3 DNA: TGCAGTGCTAGTAGGGTTAACTATGGCTACACCTTC
CDR3 protein: CSASRVNYGYTF

V gene: TRBV6-1
D gene: -
J gene: TRBJ2-7
CDR3 DNA: TGTGCCAGCAGTGAAGCGCGAATGGTCAACTTC
CDR3 protein: CASSEARMVNF

V gene: TRBV28
D gene: TRBD2
J gene: TRBJ2-3
CDR3 DNA: TGTGCCAGCAGCCCTTACTCATCATACGGGACTAGCGGGGGGATAGATACGCAGTATTTT
CDR3 protein: CASSPYSSYGTSGGIDTQYF

V gene: TRBV6-2/TRBV6-3
D gene: TRBD2
J gene: TRBJ2-7
CDR3 DNA: TGTGCCAGCAGTTACGAAGCCCTAGCGGGGGAGTTGAATTTCCCCTACGAGCAGTACTTC
CDR3 protein: CASSYEALAGELNFPYEQYF

V gene: TRBV27
D gene: TRBD1
J gene: TRBJ1-5
CDR3 DNA: TGTGCCAGCAGTTGGGACAGCTATCAGCCCCAGCATTTT
CDR3 protein: CASSWDSYQPQHF

V gene: TRBV4-1
D gene: -
J gene: TRBJ2-2
CDR3 DNA: TGCGCCGGGGGCGATGGGTTCCGCACCGGGGAGCTGTTTTTT
CDR3 protein: CAGGDGFRTGELFF

V gene: TRBV5-5
D gene: -
J gene: TRBJ2-5
CDR3 DNA: TGTGCCAGCAGCCCGGGACCTACTCTGGGGGTACAAGAGACCCAGTACTTC
CDR3 protein: CASSPGPTLGVQETQYF

V gene: TRBV7-2
D gene: -
J gene: TRBJ2-5
CDR3 DNA: TGTGCCAGCAGCTTAGCTGGAGCCCAAGGGGAGACCCAGTACTTC
CDR3 protein: CASSLAGAQGETQYF

V gene: TRBV7-2
D gene: -
J gene: TRBJ2-7
CDR3 DNA: TGTGCCAGCAGCTTAGAAGGAGGGGGGGGCGAGCAGTACTTC
CDR3 protein: CASSLEGGGGEQYF

V gene: TRBV5-4
D gene: -
J gene: TRBJ2-7
CDR3 DNA: TGTGCCAGCAGCTTGGTCGCCGGGGAGCAGTACTTC
CDR3 protein: CASSLVAGEQYF

V gene: TRBV24-1
D gene: TRBD1
J gene: TRBJ2-2
CDR3 DNA: TGTGCCACCAGTCGACAGGGCTACACCGGGGAGCTGTTTTTT
CDR3 protein: CATSRQGYTGELFF

V gene: TRBV7-2
D gene: -
J gene: TRBJ1-1
CDR3 DNA: TGTGCCAGCTTATTAACATGGGGCAACACTGAAGCTTTCTTT
CDR3 protein: CASLLTWGNTEAFF

V gene: TRBV11-2
D gene: -
J gene: TRBJ2-1
CDR3 DNA: TGTGCCAGCAGCCACGGGGGATCAGGGATCGGATACAATGAGCAGTTCTTC
CDR3 protein: CASSHGGSGIGYNEQFF

V gene: TRBV10-1
D gene: TRBD1
J gene: TRBJ2-1
CDR3 DNA: TGCGCCAGCAGTGAACCGGGACAGGGGTTTGAGCAGTTCTTC
CDR3 protein: CASSEPGQGFEQFF

V gene: TRBV7-2
D gene: -
J gene: TRBJ1-1
CDR3 DNA: TGTGCCAGCAGCTTAAGGGTCATAACATATACAGAAAGTAACACTGAAGCTTTCTTT
CDR3 protein: CASSLRVITYTESNTEAFF

V gene: TRBV5-6
D gene: TRBD1
J gene: TRBJ1-2
CDR3 DNA: TGTGCCAGCAGCTTATCCGAGGGGGCCCGCGGTGGCTACACCTTC
CDR3 protein: CASSLSEGARGGYTF

V gene: TRBV9
D gene: -
J gene: TRBJ2-2
CDR3 DNA: TGTGCCAGCAGCGTCTCAGGAAGGTCGAACACCGGGGAGCTGTTTTTT
CDR3 protein: CASSVSGRSNTGELFF

V gene: TRBV4-3
D gene: -
J gene: TRBJ2-2
CDR3 DNA: TGCGCCAGCAGCCACCATGGGGGGCCAGGGCCCGGGGAGCTGTTTTTT
CDR3 protein: CASSHHGGPGPGELFF

V gene: TRBV5-1
D gene: TRBD2
J gene: TRBJ2-5
CDR3 DNA: TGCGCCAGCAGCTTGGAGCTAGCGGGGGATGGTGGCGAGACCCAGTACTTC
CDR3 protein: CASSLELAGDGGETQYF

V gene: TRBV6-5
D gene: -
J gene: TRBJ1-5
CDR3 DNA: TGTGCCAGCAGCTCTTATAGCAATCAGCCCCAGCATTTT
CDR3 protein: CASSSYSNQPQHF

V gene: TRBV6-2/TRBV6-3
D gene: -
J gene: TRBJ2-7
CDR3 DNA: TGTGCCAGCAGCGACCTCTCTCGGGGTTCCTACGAGCAGTACTTC
CDR3 protein: CASSDLSRGSYEQYF

V gene: TRBV9
D gene: -
J gene: TRBJ2-3
CDR3 DNA: TGTGCCAGCAGCGTAGACGAGGGAGGATCGCAGTATTTT
CDR3 protein: CASSVDEGGSQYF

V gene: TRBV3-1/TRBV3-2
D gene: -
J gene: TRBJ1-4
CDR3 DNA: TGTGCCAGCAGGCCCGTCGGTAATGAAAAACTGTTTTTT
CDR3 protein: CASRPVGNEKLFF

V gene: TRBV6-5
D gene: -
J gene: TRBJ1-6
CDR3 DNA: TGTGCCAAACGGGGCCTCTATAATTCACCCCTCCACTTT
CDR3 protein: CAKRGLYNSPLHF

V gene: TRBV7-9
D gene: -
J gene: TRBJ2-4
CDR3 DNA: TGTGCCAGCAGCTTAAGCGACGGGCAGCCCAAAAACATTCAGTACTTC
CDR3 protein: CASSLSDGQPKNIQYF

V gene: TRBV28
D gene: -
J gene: TRBJ1-3
CDR3 DNA: TGTGCCAGCAGTACTTGGACCGAAGGAGGAAACACCATATATTTT
CDR3 protein: CASSTWTEGGNTIYF

V gene: TRBV6-2/TRBV6-3
D gene: -
J gene: TRBJ1-2
CDR3 DNA: TGTGCCAGCAGCATTTCCGGGCGCCCGGTTGGCTACACCTTC
CDR3 protein: CASSISGRPVGYTF

V gene: TRBV5-1
D gene: -
J gene: TRBJ1-3
CDR3 DNA: TGCGCCAGCAGCCCCGGCGTGGTCGGAAACACCATATATTTT
CDR3 protein: CASSPGVVGNTIYF

V gene: TRBV5-4
D gene: -
J gene: TRBJ2-5
CDR3 DNA: TGTGCCAGCAGATGGCGGGGCAGGAGCCGGACCCAGTACTTC
CDR3 protein: CASRWRGRSRTQYF

V gene: TRBV24-1
D gene: TRBD2
J gene: TRBJ2-1
CDR3 DNA: TGTGCCACCAGTGATTTCGGTCTAGCGGGGGGTTACAATGAGCAGTTCTTC
CDR3 protein: CATSDFGLAGGYNEQFF

V gene: TRBV7-9
D gene: -
J gene: TRBJ1-2
CDR3 DNA: TGTGCCAGCAGCTTAGAGGTTGACAGCCGCTATGGCTACACCTTC
CDR3 protein: CASSLEVDSRYGYTF

V gene: TRBV10-2
D gene: TRBD1
J gene: TRBJ2-3
CDR3 DNA: TGCGCCAGCAGTTTACGGACAGGGCGCACAGATACGCAGTATTTT
CDR3 protein: CASSLRTGRTDTQYF

V gene: TRBV6-6
D gene: -
J gene: TRBJ1-5
CDR3 DNA: TGTGCCAGCAGACGGCAGGATAATAGCAATCAGCCCCAGCATTTT
CDR3 protein: CASRRQDNSNQPQHF

V gene: TRBV7-9
D gene: -
J gene: TRBJ1-5
CDR3 DNA: TGTGCCAGCAGCTTAGTTTCCGGCAGGGAAAGTGCTCAGCCCCAGCATTTT
CDR3 protein: CASSLVSGRESAQPQHF

V gene: TRBV28
D gene: TRBD1
J gene: TRBJ1-1
CDR3 DNA: TGTGCCAGCAGTTTATCAGGACAGGGGGACGCTTTCTTT
CDR3 protein: CASSLSGQGDAFF

V gene: TRBV11-2
D gene: -
J gene: TRBJ1-5
CDR3 DNA: TGTGCCAGCAGCTGGTCTGGAACCCCCAATCAGCCCCAGCATTTT
CDR3 protein: CASSWSGTPNQPQHF

V gene: TRBV5-1
D gene: -
J gene: TRBJ2-3
CDR3 DNA: TGCGCCAGCAGCTCACAGGGAGATACGCAGTATTTT
CDR3 protein: CASSSQGDTQYF

V gene: TRBV6-4
D gene: -
J gene: TRBJ1-6
CDR3 DNA: TGTGCCAGCAGTGTGACAGAGGGTTATAATTCACCCCTCCACTTT
CDR3 protein: CASSVTEGYNSPLHF

V gene: TRBV28
D gene: TRBD1
J gene: TRBJ1-5
CDR3 DNA: TGTGCCAGCAGTTTATCCGGGACAGGGGCTCAGCCCCAGCATTTT
CDR3 protein: CASSLSGTGAQPQHF

V gene: TRBV5-5
D gene: -
J gene: TRBJ1-1
CDR3 DNA: TGTGCCAGCAGCTGGGGACAACCGAACACTGAAGCTTTCTTT
CDR3 protein: CASSWGQPNTEAFF

V gene: TRBV12-3/TRBV12-4
D gene: -
J gene: TRBJ1-2
CDR3 DNA: TGTGCCAGCAGACCCATCGTTGGTCCTGGCTACACCTTC
CDR3 protein: CASRPIVGPGYTF

V gene: TRBV6-5
D gene: -
J gene: TRBJ1-5
CDR3 DNA: TGTGCCAGCAGTTACCAGCAGTACAATCAGCCCCAGCATTTT
CDR3 protein: CASSYQQYNQPQHF

V gene: TRBV7-2
D gene: -
J gene: TRBJ2-1
CDR3 DNA: TGTGCCAGCAGCTTAGCCGGAGGCACTCGGGAGCAGTTCTTC
CDR3 protein: CASSLAGGTREQFF

V gene: TRBV5-1
D gene: -
J gene: TRBJ2-5
CDR3 DNA: TGCGCCAGCAGCTTGGCATCTATTCGGGAGACCCAGTACTTC
CDR3 protein: CASSLASIRETQYF